This TCR beta chain was identified in a study of OX40 agonist ivuxolimab in advanced cancers. On the study more broadly: Patients were dosed with the agonistic anti-OX40 (CD134) antibody ivuxolimab.

The junction had 9 bases not matched to a gene; V was cut back by 7 bases and J by 3 bases. The germline CDR1 and CDR2 sequences are MNHEY and SVGAGI. The CDR3 runs to 14 residues. On this clone: Its target is not known.

The data were produced by immunoSEQ multiplex PCR, yet TCRdb's version contains in-frame clones alone and is incomplete. The table lists about 20,000 clones, about two thirds of them singletons. Study results and caveats: It was not determined which antigens were specifically recognized by the peripheral T cells that had undergone clonal expansion.

This clonotype was obtained from an adult with an advanced solid tumor such as melanoma, head and neck, liver or kidney cancer. The source material was CD4+ or CD8+ T cells sorted from blood, sampled in a trial of the OX40 agonist ivuxolimab. This chain joins TRBV6-5 and TRBJ2-7; 7 nucleotides agree with TRBD1. As DNA, the CDR3 is TGTGCCAGCACCTACACCGACAGGGACTACGAGCAGTACTTC. Translating it yields CASTYTDRDYEQYF.